This is a list of T cell receptor beta chains from one sample in a study. TCRdb re-called the RT-PCR reads with MiXCR, one entry per CDR3 protein. The sample has about 680,000 distinct CDR3 sequences, over 12% seen once. Sequencing was performed on memory CD4+ T cells from blood. These receptors originate from a female donor in good health, serving as a healthy control. The CDR3 runs from the conserved cysteine through the conserved F or W. Fields, in order: D gene, J gene, V gene, clone size, CDR3 protein, CDR3 DNA. D genes are given only for firm matches. Clone sizes are given selectively: once, few, many, or a class where the clone is expanded.

d_call: -; j_call: TRBJ2-2; v_call: TRBV5-1; clone_size: -; cdr3_aa: CASSQSRLNTGELFF; cdr3_nt: TGCGCCAGCAGCCAATCTCGGCTCAACACCGGGGAGCTGTTTTTT
d_call: -; j_call: TRBJ1-1; v_call: TRBV3-1; clone_size: few; cdr3_aa: CASSDASHLGAFF; cdr3_nt: TGTGCCAGCAGCGACGCGAGTCATTTGGGGGCTTTCTTT
d_call: -; j_call: TRBJ1-1; v_call: TRBV5-1; clone_size: few; cdr3_aa: CASSSGPGAEAFF; cdr3_nt: TGCGCCAGCAGCTCCGGGCCGGGCGCTGAAGCTTTCTTT
d_call: TRBD1; j_call: TRBJ2-7; v_call: TRBV7-2; clone_size: few; cdr3_aa: CASSSILGTGGYEQYF; cdr3_nt: TGTGCCAGCAGCTCGATTTTGGGGACAGGAGGCTACGAGCAGTACTTC
d_call: -; j_call: TRBJ1-6; v_call: TRBV6-2/TRBV6-3; clone_size: few; cdr3_aa: CASSYLGVNSPLHF; cdr3_nt: TGTGCCAGCAGTTACCTGGGCGTGAATTCACCCCTCCACTTT
d_call: -; j_call: TRBJ2-3; v_call: TRBV29-1; clone_size: -; cdr3_aa: CSGRRDTQYF; cdr3_nt: TGCAGCGGCCGACGGGATACGCAGTATTTT
d_call: -; j_call: TRBJ1-3; v_call: TRBV9; clone_size: many; cdr3_aa: CASSVAPNTGNTIYF; cdr3_nt: TGTGCCAGCAGCGTAGCCCCGAATACGGGAAACACCATATATTTT
d_call: TRBD1; j_call: TRBJ1-6; v_call: TRBV10-3; clone_size: few; cdr3_aa: CAISQWTGINSPLHF; cdr3_nt: TGTGCCATCAGTCAATGGACAGGGATTAATTCACCCCTCCACTTT
d_call: -; j_call: TRBJ1-5; v_call: TRBV27; clone_size: many; cdr3_aa: CASSSTQGLGFNQPQHF; cdr3_nt: TGTGCCAGCAGTTCAACTCAGGGGCTAGGCTTCAATCAGCCCCAGCATTTT
d_call: -; j_call: TRBJ2-3; v_call: TRBV5-1; clone_size: many; cdr3_aa: CASSLGTAIGTDTQYF; cdr3_nt: TGCGCCAGCAGCTTGGGCACGGCGATAGGGACAGATACGCAGTATTTT
d_call: -; j_call: TRBJ2-3; v_call: TRBV7-9; clone_size: many; cdr3_aa: CASSIRGATDTQYF; cdr3_nt: TGTGCCAGCAGCATCCGGGGGGCTACAGATACGCAGTATTTT
d_call: -; j_call: TRBJ2-7; v_call: TRBV7-2; clone_size: many; cdr3_aa: CASSLGRRAYEQYF; cdr3_nt: TGTGCCAGCAGCTTAGGGCGGAGGGCCTACGAGCAGTACTTC
d_call: -; j_call: TRBJ2-7; v_call: TRBV10-3; clone_size: many; cdr3_aa: CAISDGGLAGNSYEQYF; cdr3_nt: TGTGCCATCAGTGACGGAGGCTTGGCGGGAAACTCCTACGAGCAGTACTTC
d_call: TRBD2; j_call: TRBJ2-1; v_call: TRBV7-2; clone_size: -; cdr3_aa: CASSPRRGAGREGNEQFF; cdr3_nt: TGTGCCAGCAGCCCGCGGAGGGGGGCGGGTCGGGAGGGCAATGAGCAGTTCTTC
d_call: TRBD1; j_call: TRBJ2-5; v_call: TRBV24-1; clone_size: -; cdr3_aa: CATSDLGQGLGETQYF; cdr3_nt: TGTGCCACCAGTGATTTAGGACAGGGGTTGGGAGAGACCCAGTACTTC
d_call: -; j_call: TRBJ2-7; v_call: TRBV2; clone_size: -; cdr3_aa: CASSEFRDTYEQYF; cdr3_nt: TGTGCCAGCAGTGAATTTCGGGACACGTACGAGCAGTACTTC
d_call: TRBD2; j_call: TRBJ2-1; v_call: TRBV19; clone_size: -; cdr3_aa: CASSMSSGGEQFF; cdr3_nt: TGTGCCAGTAGTATGTCTAGCGGGGGTGAGCAGTTCTTC
d_call: -; j_call: TRBJ2-3; v_call: TRBV4-3; clone_size: -; cdr3_aa: CASTPSPFSARGTQYF; cdr3_nt: TGCGCCAGCACTCCCTCACCCTTTAGCGCTAGGGGTACGCAGTATTTT
d_call: -; j_call: TRBJ1-2; v_call: TRBV7-2; clone_size: many; cdr3_aa: CASSFDRNNGYTF; cdr3_nt: TGTGCCAGCAGCTTCGACAGGAACAATGGCTACACCTTC
d_call: TRBD2; j_call: TRBJ2-5; v_call: TRBV7-7; clone_size: few; cdr3_aa: CASSLGRTSEETQYF; cdr3_nt: TGTGCTAGCAGCTTGGGCCGGACTAGCGAAGAGACCCAGTACTTC
d_call: TRBD2; j_call: TRBJ2-3; v_call: TRBV20-1; clone_size: -; cdr3_aa: CSASERGFTDTQYF; cdr3_nt: TGCAGTGCTAGTGAGCGGGGTTTCACAGATACGCAGTATTTT
d_call: TRBD1; j_call: TRBJ1-2; v_call: TRBV3-1; clone_size: few; cdr3_aa: CASSPKGTGVSGYTF; cdr3_nt: TGTGCCAGCAGCCCCAAAGGGACAGGGGTGAGTGGCTACACCTTC
d_call: -; j_call: TRBJ1-1; v_call: TRBV20-1; clone_size: -; cdr3_aa: CSAREPQITSPF; cdr3_nt: TGCAGTGCTAGAGAACCGCAGATCACGAGCCCTTTT
d_call: TRBD1; j_call: TRBJ1-1; v_call: TRBV6-5; clone_size: many; cdr3_aa: CASSYGTASEAFF; cdr3_nt: TGTGCCAGCAGTTACGGGACAGCGTCTGAAGCTTTCTTT
d_call: -; j_call: TRBJ2-3; v_call: TRBV30; clone_size: few; cdr3_aa: CAWSELRDTQYF; cdr3_nt: TGTGCCTGGAGTGAGTTAAGGGATACGCAGTATTTT
d_call: -; j_call: TRBJ2-4; v_call: TRBV3-1; clone_size: few; cdr3_aa: CASSPDLRAVHIQYF; cdr3_nt: TGTGCCAGCAGCCCCGACCTTCGGGCGGTACACATTCAGTACTTC
d_call: -; j_call: TRBJ2-7; v_call: TRBV18; clone_size: -; cdr3_aa: CASSRSGGNTYEQYF; cdr3_nt: TGTGCCAGCTCACGTTCCGGGGGCAATACCTACGAGCAGTACTTC
d_call: -; j_call: TRBJ2-7; v_call: TRBV19; clone_size: -; cdr3_aa: CASSPQGGVAQYF; cdr3_nt: TGTGCCAGTAGTCCGCAAGGGGGGGTAGCCCAGTACTTC
d_call: -; j_call: TRBJ1-6; v_call: TRBV7-2; clone_size: few; cdr3_aa: CASSLQGDRNSPLHF; cdr3_nt: TGTGCCAGCAGCTTGCAGGGAGATCGTAATTCACCCCTCCACTTT
d_call: -; j_call: TRBJ1-5; v_call: TRBV5-6; clone_size: few; cdr3_aa: CASGNRDADNQPQHF; cdr3_nt: TGTGCCAGCGGTAACCGAGACGCTGACAATCAGCCCCAGCATTTT
d_call: -; j_call: TRBJ1-2; v_call: TRBV4-3; clone_size: -; cdr3_aa: CASKRQVDGSNYGYTF; cdr3_nt: TGCGCCAGCAAACGACAGGTAGATGGGTCTAACTATGGCTACACCTTC
d_call: -; j_call: TRBJ2-7; v_call: TRBV29-1; clone_size: many; cdr3_aa: CSVEDLSYEQYF; cdr3_nt: TGCAGCGTTGAAGATCTTTCCTACGAGCAGTACTTC
d_call: -; j_call: TRBJ1-1; v_call: TRBV7-9; clone_size: -; cdr3_aa: CASSLVSNTEALF; cdr3_nt: TGTGCCAGCAGCTTAGTGTCGAACACTGAAGCTTTATTT
d_call: -; j_call: TRBJ2-7; v_call: TRBV4-3; clone_size: -; cdr3_aa: CASSHSRRYEQYF; cdr3_nt: TGCGCCAGCAGCCACTCTAGGCGCTACGAGCAGTACTTC
d_call: -; j_call: TRBJ2-7; v_call: TRBV20-1; clone_size: -; cdr3_aa: CSARVKGYEQYF; cdr3_nt: TGCAGTGCTAGAGTTAAGGGCTACGAGCAGTACTTC
d_call: -; j_call: TRBJ1-1; v_call: TRBV5-1; clone_size: many; cdr3_aa: CASRTEVNTEAFF; cdr3_nt: TGCGCCAGCAGAACAGAGGTGAACACTGAAGCTTTCTTT
d_call: -; j_call: TRBJ1-2; v_call: TRBV10-3; clone_size: few; cdr3_aa: CAISESVEGNYGYTF; cdr3_nt: TGTGCCATCAGTGAGTCAGTCGAGGGGAACTATGGCTACACCTTC
d_call: -; j_call: TRBJ1-5; v_call: TRBV2; clone_size: many; cdr3_aa: CASRGQYSNQPQHF; cdr3_nt: TGTGCCAGCAGAGGACAGTATAGCAATCAGCCCCAGCATTTT
d_call: -; j_call: TRBJ1-3; v_call: TRBV7-9; clone_size: many; cdr3_aa: CASSLFRNSGNTIYF; cdr3_nt: TGTGCCAGCAGCTTATTCAGAAACTCTGGAAACACCATATATTTT
d_call: TRBD1; j_call: TRBJ1-4; v_call: TRBV7-2; clone_size: -; cdr3_aa: CASSGDSINEKLFF; cdr3_nt: TGTGCCAGCAGCGGGGACAGCATTAATGAAAAACTGTTTTTT
d_call: TRBD1; j_call: TRBJ1-4; v_call: TRBV10-3; clone_size: few; cdr3_aa: CAISTGENNEKLFF; cdr3_nt: TGTGCCATCAGCACAGGGGAGAATAATGAAAAACTGTTTTTT
d_call: -; j_call: TRBJ2-2; v_call: TRBV24-1; clone_size: -; cdr3_aa: CATSDLDGRTTHRSNANTGELFF; cdr3_nt: TGTGCCACCAGTGATCTGGACGGGCGAACGACTCATCGATCGAACGCGAACACCGGGGAGCTGTTTTTT
d_call: -; j_call: TRBJ2-7; v_call: TRBV5-1; clone_size: many; cdr3_aa: CASSLGSAYEQYF; cdr3_nt: TGCGCCAGCAGCTTGGGGTCCGCCTACGAGCAGTACTTC
d_call: TRBD1; j_call: TRBJ2-7; v_call: TRBV3-1; clone_size: few; cdr3_aa: CASSQGVGGIYEQYF; cdr3_nt: TGTGCCAGCAGCCAAGGGGTAGGGGGCATCTACGAGCAGTACTTC
d_call: TRBD1; j_call: TRBJ2-3; v_call: TRBV27; clone_size: many; cdr3_aa: CASQHRGTDTQYF; cdr3_nt: TGTGCCAGTCAACACAGGGGTACAGATACGCAGTATTTT
d_call: -; j_call: TRBJ2-5; v_call: TRBV6-6; clone_size: few; cdr3_aa: CASSYPTNPLYF; cdr3_nt: TGTGCCAGCAGTTACCCGACTAACCCATTGTACTTC
d_call: TRBD2; j_call: TRBJ2-7; v_call: TRBV27; clone_size: -; cdr3_aa: CASSWGLAGAYEQYF; cdr3_nt: TGTGCCAGCAGTTGGGGACTAGCGGGAGCCTACGAGCAGTACTTC
d_call: -; j_call: TRBJ1-2; v_call: TRBV4-3; clone_size: many; cdr3_aa: CASSQAGAGGNYGYTF; cdr3_nt: TGCGCCAGCAGCCAAGCAGGCGCGGGGGGGAACTATGGCTACACCTTC
d_call: -; j_call: TRBJ2-6; v_call: TRBV6-6; clone_size: few; cdr3_aa: CASSDRDIAGANVLTF; cdr3_nt: TGTGCCAGCAGTGACCGGGACATAGCTGGGGCCAACGTCCTGACTTTC
d_call: -; j_call: TRBJ2-2; v_call: TRBV5-5; clone_size: many; cdr3_aa: CASSFWMNTGELFF; cdr3_nt: TGTGCCAGCAGCTTTTGGATGAACACCGGGGAGCTGTTTTTT
d_call: TRBD2; j_call: TRBJ2-1; v_call: TRBV20-1; clone_size: many; cdr3_aa: CSAVSSGIYNEQFF; cdr3_nt: TGCAGTGCTGTGAGTAGCGGGATCTACAATGAGCAGTTCTTC
d_call: -; j_call: TRBJ2-2; v_call: TRBV11-2; clone_size: many; cdr3_aa: CASSSQGTGELFF; cdr3_nt: TGTGCCAGCAGCTCCCAGGGAACCGGGGAGCTGTTTTTT
d_call: TRBD1; j_call: TRBJ2-3; v_call: TRBV6-2/TRBV6-3; clone_size: -; cdr3_aa: CASSSDRDYPDTQYF; cdr3_nt: TGTGCCAGCAGTTCGGACAGGGATTACCCAGATACGCAGTATTTT
d_call: -; j_call: TRBJ2-2; v_call: TRBV12-3/TRBV12-4; clone_size: -; cdr3_aa: CASRLRGRERTGELFF; cdr3_nt: TGTGCCAGCAGACTCAGGGGCAGGGAGCGCACCGGGGAGCTGTTTTTT
d_call: TRBD2; j_call: TRBJ2-1; v_call: TRBV3-1; clone_size: -; cdr3_aa: CASSQRTSGPNEQFF; cdr3_nt: TGTGCCAGCAGCCAACGGACTAGCGGGCCCAATGAGCAGTTCTTC